This TCR beta chain stems from a study of cytomegalovirus exposure and HLA in healthy donors. The overall study: In a previous analysis, 110 million or so unique TCR beta sequences were found from 170 million or so T cells.

As to this clone: Its antigen remains unidentified.

The CDR3 consists of 15 residues. Germline V lookup: CDR1 SGHVS, CDR2 FNYEAQ. V trimming: 6 bases; J trimming: 3 bases; junction bases outside the gene matches: 7. Study-level results: HLA-A and HLA-B allele assignments for most subjects were reportedly predicted accurately using TCR beta sequences.

Primers: 60 Vbeta forward and 13 Jbeta reverse. As originally analysed: In a later analysis, some 80 million unique TCR beta chains included roughly 11 million shared by two or more donors. TCRdb's table, derived via immunoSEQ multiplex PCR, lists solely in-frame clones and lacks some. V and J calls and clone size are copied from that table; D and trimming were computed from the DNA. The data show more than 100,000 clones, and the top ten clones hold 3% to 3.5%. Sample: PBMCs. The chain links TRBV7-6 to TRBJ1-5; 8 bases are a match to TRBD1. This receptor was identified in a man aged 35-49 years in good health and CMV-seronegative. DNA for the CDR3: TGTGCCAGCAGTCGAGGACAGGGCATCAATCAGCCCCAGCATTTT. Its protein product is CASSRGQGINQPQHF.